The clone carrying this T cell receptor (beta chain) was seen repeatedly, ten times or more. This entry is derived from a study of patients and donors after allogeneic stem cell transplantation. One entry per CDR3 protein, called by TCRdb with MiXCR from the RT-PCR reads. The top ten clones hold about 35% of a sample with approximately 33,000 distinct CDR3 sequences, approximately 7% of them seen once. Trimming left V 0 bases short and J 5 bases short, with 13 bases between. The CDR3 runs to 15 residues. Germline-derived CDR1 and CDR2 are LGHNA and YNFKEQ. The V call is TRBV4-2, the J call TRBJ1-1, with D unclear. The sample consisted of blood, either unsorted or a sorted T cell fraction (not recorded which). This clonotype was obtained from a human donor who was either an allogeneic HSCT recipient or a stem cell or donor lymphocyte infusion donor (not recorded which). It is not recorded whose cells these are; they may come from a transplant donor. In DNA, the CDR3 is TGTGCCAGCAGCCAAGAACCCCGGAGAGCAACTGAAGCTTTCTTT. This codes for CASSQEPRRATEAFF.